A selection of T cell receptor beta chains follows, all from one sample in a study of T cells in Graves' hyperthyroidism and ophthalmopathy. TCRdb reprocessed the multiplex PCR reads with MiXCR, giving one entry per CDR3 protein. The top ten clones hold about 49% of a sample with 350,000 or so distinct CDR3 sequences, 15% to 20% of them seen once. The sample comprised blood. Receptors originate from a woman aged 45 to 65 with Graves' hyperthyroidism. Both conserved end residues are part of each CDR3. Each record gives: J gene, clone size, D gene, V gene, CDR3 protein, CDR3 DNA. The D gene is left open where the match is weak. Only part of the rows carry a size: once, few, many, or a class if the clone is expanded.

TRBJ2-7 NA NA TRBV5-5 CASSFQGAYEQYF TGTGCCAGCAGTTTCCAGGGAGCCTACGAGCAGTACTTC
TRBJ2-1 few NA TRBV20-1 CSAQWLGDYNEQFF TGCAGTGCACAGTGGCTAGGGGACTACAATGAGCAGTTCTTC
TRBJ1-1 NA NA TRBV4-1 CASSQVRARKMNTEAFF TGCGCCAGCAGCCAAGTCAGGGCCAGAAAGATGAACACTGAAGCTTTCTTT
TRBJ2-6 many TRBD1 TRBV12-3/TRBV12-4 CASSSSGGGANVLTF TGTGCCAGCAGTTCCTCAGGGGGTGGGGCCAACGTCCTGACTTTC
TRBJ2-1 NA NA TRBV9 CASSVMGNEQFF TGTGCCAGCAGCGTAATGGGTAATGAGCAGTTCTTC
TRBJ2-2 few TRBD1 TRBV6-1 CASTRTGFTGELFF TGTGCCAGCACGCGGACAGGGTTCACCGGGGAGCTGTTTTTT
TRBJ2-2 NA NA TRBV5-1 CASSFGVGVGTGELFF TGCGCCAGCAGCTTCGGAGTCGGGGTTGGCACCGGGGAGCTGTTTTTT
TRBJ1-6 once NA TRBV12-3/TRBV12-4 CASSLGDRGGNSPLHF TGTGCCAGCAGTTTAGGGGATCGGGGAGGGAATTCACCCCTCCACTTT
TRBJ2-2 NA TRBD1 TRBV3-1 CASSHLTGGRVGELFF TGTGCCAGCAGCCATTTAACAGGGGGCAGAGTCGGGGAGCTGTTTTTT
TRBJ2-3 many NA TRBV7-3 CASSLKKSGLPSTDTQYF TGTGCCAGCAGCTTAAAAAAGTCCGGACTCCCCAGCACAGATACGCAGTATTTT
TRBJ2-3 NA TRBD2 TRBV3-1 CASSSLTSGGSDTQYF TGTGCCAGCAGCTCATTGACTAGCGGGGGGTCAGATACGCAGTATTTT
TRBJ2-1 few TRBD2 TRBV7-9 CASSSQAGSSYNEQFF TGTGCCAGCAGCTCCCAAGCGGGAAGCTCCTACAATGAGCAGTTCTTC
TRBJ1-2 NA TRBD1 TRBV19 CASNTPGRTGHGYTF TGTGCCAGTAACACTCCGGGCCGGACAGGGCATGGCTACACCTTC
TRBJ1-2 few TRBD1 TRBV11-2 CASSPNFPGGDYGYTF TGTGCCAGCAGCCCCAACTTTCCAGGGGGAGACTATGGCTACACCTTC
TRBJ2-3 few TRBD2 TRBV5-1 CAREGLDIHTQYF TGCGCCAGGGAGGGACTAGACATCCATACGCAGTATTTT
TRBJ2-7 many TRBD2 TRBV20-1 CSARDLAGVPSYEQYF TGCAGTGCTAGAGATCTAGCGGGGGTACCCTCCTACGAGCAGTACTTC
TRBJ2-1 NA TRBD2 TRBV6-5 CASVLAGGNEQFF TGTGCCAGCGTACTAGCGGGAGGCAATGAGCAGTTCTTC
TRBJ1-1 many TRBD1 TRBV18 CASSLGQGDTEAFF TGTGCCAGCTCTCTCGGACAGGGGGACACTGAAGCTTTCTTT
TRBJ2-7 NA NA TRBV7-3 CASSSGESYEQYF TGTGCCAGCAGCTCAGGGGAATCCTACGAGCAGTACTTC
TRBJ1-2 NA NA TRBV7-2 CASSLSGRGHYGYTF TGTGCCAGCAGCTTATCAGGGCGCGGACACTATGGCTACACCTTC
TRBJ1-5 NA TRBD1 TRBV6-5 CASSYGGTGGQPQHF TGTGCCAGCAGTTACGGAGGGACAGGGGGCCAGCCCCAGCATTTT
TRBJ2-3 few TRBD2 TRBV5-1 CASSPLAGENTQYF TGCGCCAGCAGCCCACTAGCGGGAGAAAATACGCAGTATTTT
TRBJ1-6 few TRBD1 TRBV4-1 CASSWIQGANSPLHF TGCGCCAGCAGCTGGATCCAGGGGGCAAATTCACCCCTCCACTTT
TRBJ2-3 many NA TRBV27 CASSSLSAPTGDFTRSTDTQYF TGTGCCAGCAGTTCATTAAGCGCACCCACCGGGGACTTCACGCGTTCCACAGATACGCAGTATTTT
TRBJ2-2 NA NA TRBV5-1 CASSTVASPNTGELFF TGCGCCAGCAGCACGGTAGCGTCCCCGAACACCGGGGAGCTGTTTTTT
TRBJ2-7 NA NA TRBV11-1 CASSLEAGIKSEQYF TGTGCCAGCAGCTTAGAAGCAGGGATTAAGTCCGAGCAGTACTTC
TRBJ1-2 NA NA TRBV11-2 CASSRAGGADGYTF TGTGCCAGCAGTAGGGCGGGGGGCGCCGATGGCTACACCTTC